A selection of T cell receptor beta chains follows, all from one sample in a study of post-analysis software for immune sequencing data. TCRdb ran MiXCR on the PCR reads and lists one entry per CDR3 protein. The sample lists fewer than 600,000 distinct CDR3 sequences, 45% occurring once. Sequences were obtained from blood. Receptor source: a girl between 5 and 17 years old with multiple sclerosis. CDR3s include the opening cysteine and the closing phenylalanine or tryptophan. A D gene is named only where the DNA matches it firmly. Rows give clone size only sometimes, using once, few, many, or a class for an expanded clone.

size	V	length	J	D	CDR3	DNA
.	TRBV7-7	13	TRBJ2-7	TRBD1	CASSLDRFDEQYF	TGTGCTAGCAGCTTGGACAGGTTCGACGAGCAGTACTTC
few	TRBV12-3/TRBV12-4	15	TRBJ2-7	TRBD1	CASSRTGTGGYEQYF	TGTGCCAGCAGCCGGACCGGGACAGGGGGCTACGAGCAGTACTTC
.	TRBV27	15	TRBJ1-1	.	CASSMGVRDRTEAFF	TGTGCCAGCAGTATGGGTGTCAGGGATCGGACTGAAGCTTTCTTT
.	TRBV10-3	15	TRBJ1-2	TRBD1	CAISERQGLLNGYTF	TGTGCCATCAGTGAGCGACAGGGGTTGTTGAATGGCTACACCTTC
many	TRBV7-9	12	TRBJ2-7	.	CASSLVSYEQYF	TGTGCCAGCAGCTTAGTGTCCTACGAGCAGTACTTC
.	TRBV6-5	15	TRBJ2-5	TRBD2	CASTPSGRPDESQYF	TGTGCCAGCACCCCTAGCGGGAGGCCCGATGAGTCCCAGTACTTC
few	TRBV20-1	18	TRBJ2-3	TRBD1	CSARDPSETGGLTDTQYF	TGCAGTGCTAGAGATCCTTCAGAGACAGGGGGGCTCACAGATACGCAGTATTTT
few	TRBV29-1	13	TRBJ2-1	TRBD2	CSYRGGPYNEQFF	TGCAGCTACCGGGGAGGGCCCTACAATGAGCAGTTCTTC
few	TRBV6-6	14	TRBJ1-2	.	CASSYLGVGYGYTF	TGTGCCAGCAGTTACTTGGGAGTGGGCTATGGCTACACCTTC
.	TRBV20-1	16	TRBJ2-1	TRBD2	CSARDDKRDYTDEQFF	TGCAGTGCTAGAGATGACAAGCGGGACTACACGGATGAGCAGTTCTTC
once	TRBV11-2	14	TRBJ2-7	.	CASSIREGSYEQYF	TGTGCCAGCAGTATCCGCGAGGGCTCCTACGAGCAGTACTTC
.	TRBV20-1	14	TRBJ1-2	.	CSARDLGGLYGYTF	TGCAGTGCTAGAGATCTCGGGGGACTCTATGGCTACACCTTC
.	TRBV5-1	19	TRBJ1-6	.	CASSLVGHPAPNYNSPLHF	TGCGCCAGCAGCTTGGTGGGGCACCCTGCCCCTAACTATAATTCACCCCTCCACTTT
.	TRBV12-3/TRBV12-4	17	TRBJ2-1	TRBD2	CASSLVGGGLAYNEQFF	TGTGCCAGCAGTTTAGTTGGGGGCGGACTAGCATACAATGAGCAGTTCTTC
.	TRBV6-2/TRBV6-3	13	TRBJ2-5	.	CASRGPAEETQYF	TGTGCCAGCAGAGGTCCAGCGGAAGAGACCCAGTACTTC
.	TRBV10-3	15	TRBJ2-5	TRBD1	CAISEGQGANNEQYF	TGTGCCATCAGTGAGGGACAGGGGGCTAACAATGAGCAGTACTTC
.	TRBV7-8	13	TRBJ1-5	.	CASSRSGIQPQHF	TGTGCCAGCAGCCGCTCGGGTATTCAGCCCCAGCATTTT
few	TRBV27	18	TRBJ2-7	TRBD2	CASSNAGTSGRSSYEQYF	TGTGCCAGCAGTAACGCCGGGACTAGCGGGAGGAGCTCCTACGAGCAGTACTTC
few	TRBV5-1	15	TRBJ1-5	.	CASSLGQANNQPQHF	TGCGCCAGCAGCTTGGGACAGGCGAATAATCAGCCCCAGCATTTT
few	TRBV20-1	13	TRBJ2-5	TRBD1	CSGGRTGLGEQYF	TGCAGTGGGGGGAGGACAGGGCTTGGGGAGCAGTACTTC
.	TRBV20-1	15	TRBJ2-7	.	CSARDGRAHSYEQYF	TGCAGTGCTAGAGATGGCAGGGCCCACTCCTACGAGCAGTACTTC
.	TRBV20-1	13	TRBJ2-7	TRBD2	CSAPIAGSYEQYF	TGCAGTGCCCCGATAGCGGGGTCCTACGAGCAGTACTTC
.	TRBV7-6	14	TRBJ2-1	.	CASSLAGSTWEQFF	TGTGCCAGCAGCTTAGCCGGGTCCACCTGGGAGCAGTTCTTC
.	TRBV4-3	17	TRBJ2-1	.	CASSQDFYGSAYNEQFF	TGCGCCAGCAGCCAAGATTTCTACGGGAGCGCGTACAATGAGCAGTTCTTC
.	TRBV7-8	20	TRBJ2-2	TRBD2	CASSLFTAGTSGSRAGELFF	TGTGCCAGCAGCTTATTCACCGCCGGGACTAGCGGGAGTAGGGCCGGGGAGCTGTTTTTT
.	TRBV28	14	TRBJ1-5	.	CASSLSQGLKPQHF	TGTGCCAGCAGTTTATCACAGGGCTTGAAGCCCCAGCATTTT
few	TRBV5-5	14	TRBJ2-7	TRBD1	CANSSGQGSYEQYF	TGTGCCAACAGCTCCGGACAGGGCTCCTACGAGCAGTACTTC
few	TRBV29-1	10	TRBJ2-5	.	CSGVFETQYF	TGCAGCGGGGTCTTCGAGACCCAGTACTTC
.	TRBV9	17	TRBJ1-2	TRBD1	CASSVGGTGYSSYGYTF	TGTGCCAGCAGCGTAGGGGGGACAGGGTATTCCAGCTATGGCTACACCTTC
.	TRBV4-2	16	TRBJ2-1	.	CASSQARGGQYNEQFF	TGTGCCAGCAGCCAGGCCCGGGGCGGGCAATACAATGAGCAGTTCTTC
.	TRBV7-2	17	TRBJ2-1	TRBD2	CASSSKGGSGRALEQFF	TGTGCCAGCAGCTCCAAGGGCGGTAGCGGGAGGGCCCTTGAGCAGTTCTTC
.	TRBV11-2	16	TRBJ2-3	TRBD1	CASSGPGTGLTDTQYF	TGTGCCAGCAGCGGACCCGGGACAGGGTTGACAGATACGCAGTATTTT
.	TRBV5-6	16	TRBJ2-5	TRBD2	CASSYRLAGGRETQYF	TGTGCCAGCAGCTACAGACTAGCGGGAGGGCGTGAGACCCAGTACTTC